This record concerns one T cell receptor (beta chain) sequence. This clonotype was seen many times. No cognate antigen has been identified for it. There are no base qualities to consult, and no much larger clone falls within one base. The CDR3 holds 13 amino acids from the cysteine to the phenylalanine. Only CDR3 DNA remains: 39 bases, in frame from the first base. V lost 10 bases and J lost 0 bases; the stretch between them is 12 bases long. CDR1 and CDR2 (SNHLY, FYNNEI) derive from the germline V gene. This sample was included in a study of regulatory T cells in long-lasting Graves disease (dated by TCRdb to the early 2020s). About the full investigation: Newly diagnosed Graves' disease patients had taken antithyroid drugs for less than 3 months. Persistent Graves' disease patients were compared with newly diagnosed Graves' disease patients by peripheral blood TCR sequencing and RNA sequencing. The study took place in China and was registered as a clinical trial. A total of about 33 samples underwent TCR sequencing, from about 13 patients with persistent Graves' disease and 20 or so patients with newly diagnosed Graves' disease.

Study-level results and caveats: Preferential use of TRBV28, TRBJ1-2 and TRBJ2-5 was observed in persistent disease, whereas TRBV20-1 and TRBJ2-1 were favored in newly diagnosed disease. Persistent patients shared more public clonotypes among themselves (2,741) than newly diagnosed patients did (about 970). The authors noted that the small sample size was a limitation that may lower accuracy. Peripheral blood alone was examined, since thyroid tissue, which constituted the primary lesion, could not be accessed. Compared with newly diagnosed patients, persistent Graves' disease patients had lower TCR Shannon entropy and fewer highly expanded clones, which suggests clonal expansion. Sequencing and analysis were restricted to the TCR beta chain.

The time point label corresponds to: newly diagnosed GD, antithyroid drugs for less than 3 months. For both TCR sequencing and RNA sequencing, RNA was extracted from PBMCs using TRIzol. The diagnosis of Graves' disease was made according to American Thyroid Association guidelines. The patients came from an endocrinology department in Xi'an, China. From each patient, around 9.3 milliliters of peripheral blood was collected into an EDTA anticoagulant tube. PBMCs were isolated by Ficoll Paque Plus density gradient separation without further T cell sorting. RNA quality was checked with an Agilent 2100 Bioanalyzer and agarose gel, and concentration with a NanoDrop 2000. The library was obtained by multiplex PCR. The data were produced on an Illumina HiSeq 4000. TCR beta libraries were built with iRepertoire HTBI primers and Arm-PCR amplification of CDR3 regions. Before sequencing, the PCR products went through gel purification. Regarding the original processing steps: Gene usage analysis of CDR3 amino acid clonotypes used the 60 to 80 TRBV and about 15 TRBJ segments found across samples. COPE and FqMerger were used to merge filtered high-quality paired reads into contigs. Contigs were aligned with BLAST to IMGT TRBV, TRBD and TRBJ reference genes, and CDR3 was defined per IMGT. Any clonotype with a frequency above 0.1% was counted as a highly expanded clone. Shannon entropy was used to measure repertoire diversity, and the Gini coefficient was used to measure V-J evenness. A clonotype found in more than one individual was treated as public. The public reads were run again by TCRdb, first through fastp at Q25 and then through MiXCR, and only productive beta chains were kept. Each entry merges the rows of one CDR3 protein and shows their most common DNA and genes. TCRdb's processing, not the authors', yielded these V and J calls. Within this sample are around 250,000 distinct CDR3 sequences, with 15% to 20% of them counted one time only. The ten largest clones capture 12% to 15% of the sample.

Another study also made use of these data, one on T cells in Graves' hyperthyroidism and ophthalmopathy. The second study also describes: Stable Graves' hyperthyroidism was defined as no progression to ophthalmopathy during 18 months of follow-up. Hyperthyroidism patients were aged 18 to 65 years and newly diagnosed, with disease duration of less than 2 months. Patients with uncontrolled infections, other autoimmune diseases, pregnancy or lactation were excluded. Diagnoses relied on clinical symptoms, serum thyroxine and TRAb, thyroid ultrasound and orbital computed tomography. For the first round of RT-PCR on the TCR CDR3, the HTBI primer set was used together with the Qiagen OneStep RT-PCR kit. Most expanded thyroid clonotypes (frequency above 0.001) were also detected in blood, a finding suggesting that blood repertoires may reflect thyroid immune responses. In cross-validation, a model built on a 13 V-J signature told ophthalmopathy apart from stable hyperthyroidism with approximately 90% sensitivity and roughly 83% specificity, and in testing the same model reached 80%/75%. During validation, the model predicted progression to ophthalmopathy a median of about 5.9 months ahead of onset, with more than 55% sensitivity and around 72% specificity. To identify distinguishing TCR V-J signatures, a discovery cohort of around 100 patients was used, comprising 43 with Graves' ophthalmopathy and 57 with stable Graves' hyperthyroidism. Prospective prediction of ophthalmopathy was tested in an independent validation cohort consisting of some 18 hyperthyroidism patients and about 17 patients who later progressed to ophthalmopathy. The 100 discovery patients were randomly split 7:3 into training and test sets. In roughly six Graves' hyperthyroidism patients, the study also compared T-cell repertoires from thyroid tissue with T-cell repertoires from blood. Following sampling, methimazole starting at 30 mg daily was given to hyperthyroidism patients, and high-dose intravenous methylprednisolone was given to ophthalmopathy patients. Libraries were constructed in a second round of multiplex PCR, after which size selection and purification were performed. Paired-end sequencing of the libraries was performed with 100 bp reads on an Illumina HiSeq2000. SOAPnuke was used to process the raw data, throwing out any read that contained adapters or uncalled bases, had a mean Phred below 15, or lacked an exact constant-primer or identifier match. High-quality paired reads were merged using COPE v1.2.5, and each unique nucleotide sequence was defined as a clonotype. Clonotypes were aligned to IMGT TRBV, TRBD and TRBJ reference segments using MiTCR v1.1. The analysis included only V-J combinations with a frequency above 0.0001, which together covered 98% to 99.2% of the repertoires. The TCS score was defined as F50 (clonal expansion) divided by E x V (chaos), with BLOSUM62-based TCRdist calculated between CDR3 peptides within each V-J. Welch's t-statistics and random forest reduced fewer than 600 V-J features to some 14, which were used in a naive Bayes classifier (R e1071). No statistical method was used to set the sample size in advance, and investigators knew the group allocation. The paper reports TCR Vbeta CDR3 sequencing of fewer than 150 peripheral blood samples: 40 to 45 ophthalmopathy, roughly 80 hyperthyroidism and around 17 progressor patients.

The chain uses TRBV2 and TRBJ1-1; perhaps TRBD1 is the D gene, with 6 bases matching. This TCR was recovered from a woman aged 25 to 39 with Graves disease. Donor details come from another sample of the same person, matched by shared clones. The sample here was peripheral blood mononuclear cells (PBMCs), taken at new diagnosis, from a patient treated with antithyroid drugs. The CDR3 region reads CATTDSLNTEAFF. The DNA reads TGTGCCACCACGGACAGCTTGAACACTGAAGCTTTCTTT.